This TCR beta chain was obtained from a study of response to subunit inactivated influenza vaccine. Study-level results: There was a suggestion from the authors that each seasonal influenza vaccination recruits few new T cells.

A few counts support this clonotype. The antigen remains unidentified. The CDR3 is 14 amino acids. The germline V gene encodes CDR1 DFQATT and CDR2 SNEGSKA (reference sequence). With 1 base removed from V and 7 bases from J, the gap between germline ends came to 13 bases. TCRdb re-called the RT-PCR reads with MiXCR, one entry per CDR3 protein. The sample includes fewer than 750,000 distinct CDR3 sequences, 14% seen only once; the top ten take roughly 10%. The sequenced sample was PBMCs from blood, obtained roughly 13 days after vaccination. The V gene is TRBV20-1, the J gene TRBJ2-2; D is unclear. This clonotype originated in a middle-aged man who received an inactivated influenza vaccine. CDR3 in DNA: TGCAGTGCTAGAGCCGTCCTCGATCACGGGGAGCTGTTTTTT. It specifies CSARAVLDHGELFF.